The subject of this entry is one T cell receptor beta chain. What it recognizes is unknown. The data belong to a study of CD8 T cell repertoires and HIV-1 epitope variants. Study as a whole: T cells were stimulated with Twenty-five Gag and Nef peptides separately. Autologous T cell-negative cells served as antigen-presenting cells in equal numbers.

The CDR3 runs to 15 residues. CDR1 is SGHDT, CDR2 YYEEEE, per germline. J lost 5 bases, V lost 4 bases, and 10 bases had no gene match. Broader study findings: Of some ten antigen-specific beta clonotypes, more than 5 appeared to cross-react with escape variants.

Measured with immunoSEQ multiplex PCR; TCRdb has only the in-frame clones, and not every one. In the table there are under 5,500 clones, 55% to 70% of which are singletons. The sequence derives from a male donor with HIV. The chain recombines TRBV5-6 with TRBJ2-7, with TRBD1 matching 9 bases. The sample consisted of cultured CD8+ T cells derived from PBMCs. CDR3 loop: CASSVVRDRVNEQYF. CDR3 DNA: TGTGCCAGCAGCGTCGTCCGGGACAGGGTCAACGAGCAGTACTTC. Variable domain in full (rest from reference TRBV5-6 and TRBJ2-7): DAGVTQSPTHLIKTRGQQVTLRCSPKSGHDTVSWYQQALGQGPQFIFQYYEEEERQRGNFPDRFSGHQFPNYSSELNVNALLLGDSALYLCASSVVRDRVNEQYFGPGTRLTVT.